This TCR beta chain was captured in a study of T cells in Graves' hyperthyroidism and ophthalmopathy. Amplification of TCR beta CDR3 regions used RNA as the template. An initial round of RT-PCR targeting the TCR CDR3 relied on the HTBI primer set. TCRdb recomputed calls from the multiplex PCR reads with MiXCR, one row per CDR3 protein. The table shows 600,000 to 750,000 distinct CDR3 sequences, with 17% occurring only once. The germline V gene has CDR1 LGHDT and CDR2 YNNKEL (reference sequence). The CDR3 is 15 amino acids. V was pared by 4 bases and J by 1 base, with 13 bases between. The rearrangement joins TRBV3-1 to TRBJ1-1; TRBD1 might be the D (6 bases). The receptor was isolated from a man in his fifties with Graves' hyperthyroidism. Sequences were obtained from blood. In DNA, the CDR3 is TGTGCCAGCAGCCTTTGGGACAATACGAACACTGAAGCTTTCTTT. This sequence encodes CASSLWDNTNTEAFF.